A single sample gave rise to the 21 T cell receptor beta chains below, sequenced in a study of identical twins. In TCRdb, the 5' RACE reads were re-called with MiXCR into one record per CDR3 protein. The table shows 120,000 to 150,000 distinct CDR3 sequences, with around 3.6% occurring only once. Sequenced: memory T cells sorted from blood. These receptors were taken from a man younger than 35 in good health.

There are many counts of this clonotype. The chain combines TRBV12-3 or TRBV12-4 with TRBJ1-1; D is unresolved. V was shortened by 5 bases and J by 3 bases, with 10 bases between the two germline ends. The CDR3 runs to 13 residues. This chain's CDR3 is CASSPLRDTEAFF. DNA of the CDR3: TGTGCCAGCAGTCCTCTCCGGGACACTGAAGCTTTCTTT.

This clonotype was seen more than once but under ten times. This chain connects TRBV7-9 to TRBJ1-4, with TRBD1 as a possible D gene (6 bases). V was clipped by 5 bases and J by 3 bases, with 10 bases between them. Germline lookup yields CDR1 SEHNR and CDR2 FQNEAQ (reference sequence). The CDR3 extends over 14 amino acids. CDR3 sequence reads: CASSPDRPNEKLFF. Here the CDR3 DNA reads TGTGCCAGCAGCCCCGACAGGCCTAATGAAAAACTGTTTTTT.

This clonotype was counted ten times or more. The CDR3 spells CASSLDARGAAGELFF. CDR3 DNA sequence: TGCGCCAGCAGCTTGGATGCCCGGGGGGCGGCCGGGGAGCTGTTTTTT. The chain has TRBV5-1 and TRBJ2-2, with a weak D call TRBD2 (7 bases). V shed 0 bases and J shed 6 bases, with 15 bases lying between them. The CDR3 runs 16 residues. Germline CDR1 SGHRS, CDR2 YFSETQ.

Ten or more counts support this clonotype. This chain joins TRBV29-1 and TRBJ2-3; tentatively, D is TRBD1 (6 bases). V was pared by 7 bases and J by 3 bases, with 11 bases between. This CDR3 is built from 12 residues. The V gene's germline CDR1 is SQVTM and CDR2 ANQGSEA. As DNA, the CDR3 is TGCAGCGCTGACCAGGGGACAGATACGCAGTATTTT. This translates into CSADQGTDTQYF.

This clonotype occurred many times. This chain uses TRBV12-3 or TRBV12-4 with TRBJ2-7; 12 bases align to TRBD2. V trimming: 5 bases; J trimming: 4 bases; junction bases outside the gene matches: 9. The CDR3 runs 16 residues. The DNA for the CDR3 is TGTGCCAGCAGTCCTCCAGGACTAGCGGGAATATACGAGCAGTACTTC. Its protein is CASSPPGLAGIYEQYF.

This clonotype was found many times. The chain links TRBV27 to TRBJ1-2, with 7 bases matching TRBD1. CDR1 and CDR2 (germline): MNHEY, SMNVEV (reference sequence). J lost 7 bases, V lost 5 bases, and 7 bases had no gene match. CDR3 length: 13 residues. CDR3 sequence: CASSHDRDGGYTF. In DNA, the CDR3 is TGTGCCAGCAGTCATGACAGGGATGGTGGCTACACCTTC.

This clonotype was seen ten or more times. The chain uses TRBV12-3 or TRBV12-4 and TRBJ1-5; D is unresolved. This CDR3 has 13 residues. The germline V and J ends were trimmed by 6 bases and 4 bases, with 10 bases remaining between them. The CDR3 DNA is TGTGCCAGCAGCTCCATGCGGAATCAGCCCCAGCATTTT. This translates into CASSSMRNQPQHF.

This clonotype was seen at least ten times. The chain is built from TRBV20-1 and TRBJ2-4, with 8 bases fitting TRBD1. CDR3 length equals 15 residues. After removal of 0 bases from V and 5 bases from J, the junction contained 6 bases not matched to a gene. CDR1 is DFQATT and CDR2 is SNEGSKA in the germline V gene (reference sequence). The CDR3 here is CSARDWTGSQNIQYF. CDR3 sequence (DNA): TGCAGTGCTAGAGATTGGACAGGGTCGCAAAACATTCAGTACTTC.

V gene TRBV20-1 combines with J gene TRBJ2-5; D is ambiguous. The germline gives CDR1 DFQATT, CDR2 SNEGSKA (reference sequence). Trimming shortened V by 4 bases and J by 3 bases, and 9 bases separated the two germline ends. This CDR3 is built from 12 residues. The DNA of the CDR3 is TGCAGTGCTAATTCCGTGGAAGAGACCCAGTACTTC. Translation: CSANSVEETQYF.

This clonotype was recorded at least ten times. The J gene is TRBJ2-3, the V gene TRBV20-1, with 12 positions matching TRBD2. The CDR3 is made up of 16 amino acids. Germline V gives CDR1 DFQATT, CDR2 SNEGSKA (reference sequence). Germline trimming cut 3 bases from V and 2 bases from J; bases unmatched to any gene: 6. The CDR3 sequence is CSASHRTSGVTDTQYF. In nucleotides, the CDR3 is TGCAGTGCTAGTCATAGGACTAGCGGGGTCACAGATACGCAGTATTTT.

This clonotype has a count of ten or more. The gene calls are TRBV7-3 and TRBJ2-2; a weak D match, TRBD1 (6 bases). Germline assignment: CDR1 SGHTA and CDR2 FQGTGA. The CDR3 spans 14 residues. V was shortened by 8 bases and J by 6 bases, with 16 bases between the two germline ends. The CDR3 loop is CASGTTGGAGELFF. The CDR3 bases are TGTGCCAGCGGAACGACAGGAGGAGCCGGGGAGCTGTTTTTT.

This clonotype was picked up many times. The CDR3, as DNA: TGTGCCAGCAGCCCGGGTGGGGGACTAGCATATAAAAATGAGCAGTTCTTC. Translated, it gives CASSPGGGLAYKNEQFF. This chain joins TRBV11-2 and TRBJ2-1; 9 nucleotides line up with TRBD2. CDR3 length: 17 amino acids. Trimming removed 5 bases from V and 7 bases from J; junction bases left unmatched: 15. Germline V gives CDR1 SGHAT, CDR2 FQNNGV.

CDR3 sequence: CSAEGLAGEEETQYF. The CDR3 DNA reads as TGCAGTGCTGAGGGACTAGCGGGAGAGGAGGAGACCCAGTACTTC. This sequence joins TRBV20-1 and TRBJ2-5, with 14 bases lining up with TRBD2. The CDR3 runs 15 residues. CDR1 is DFQATT, CDR2 SNEGSKA, per germline (reference sequence). The ends lost 5 bases at V and 5 bases at J; junction bases unmatched: 7.

This clonotype was seen at least ten times. The chain uses TRBV6-2 or TRBV6-3 and TRBJ1-1, with D possibly being TRBD1 (5 bases). Germline loops: CDR1 MNHEY, CDR2 SVGEGT. Trimming left V 7 bases short and J 0 bases short, with 12 bases between. The CDR3 covers 14 residues. As DNA, the CDR3 is TGTGCCAGCACCTCCATGGGGGTGAACACTGAAGCTTTCTTT. Protein: CASTSMGVNTEAFF.

This clonotype has ten or more counts. The rearrangement joins TRBV6-1 to TRBJ1-6; 7 bases fit TRBD1. This CDR3 region has 14 residues. Germline CDR1 is MNHNS and CDR2 is SASEGT. After removal of 5 bases from V and 10 bases from J, the junction contained 8 bases not matched to a gene. The CDR3 region has the DNA TGTGCCAGCAGTCGACAGGGCAAGGGATCACCCCTCCACTTT. Encoded protein: CASSRQGKGSPLHF.

Details on this clonotype: A single base separates this from a much larger clone, so it may be a read error. This chain joins TRBV6-1 and TRBJ2-7; no definite D call. The CDR3 spans 10 residues. V lost 10 bases and J lost 0, with 4 bases in between. Germline values: CDR1 MNHNS, CDR2 SASEGT. The CDR3, as DNA: TGTGCCACCAGCTCCTACGAGCAGTACTTC. It yields the protein CATSSYEQYF.

Many counts were recorded for this clonotype. V and J are TRBV10-3 and TRBJ2-3, with a possible D match to TRBD1 (8 bases). Germline-derived CDR1 and CDR2 are ENHRY and SYGVKD. CDR3 length equals 16 residues. V was clipped by 5 bases and J by 1 base, with 16 bases between them. This chain's CDR3 is CAISLSGGQGTDTQYF. The CDR3 nucleotides read TGTGCCATCAGTCTTTCGGGGGGACAGGGCACAGATACGCAGTATTTT.

The sample holds many counts of this clonotype. The chain links TRBV20-1 to TRBJ2-2; D unclear. The CDR3 runs 15 residues. With 3 bases removed from V and 0 bases from J, the gap between germline ends came to 11 bases. Germline lookup yields CDR1 DFQATT and CDR2 SNEGSKA (reference sequence). Here the CDR3 DNA reads TGCAGTGCTAGGTTTGAATGGTCGAACACCGGGGAGCTGTTTTTT. It specifies CSARFEWSNTGELFF.

This clonotype showed up many times. The chain has TRBV5-6 and TRBJ2-2; 8 nucleotides line up with TRBD2. This CDR3 region has 14 residues. Germline V CDR1 and CDR2: SGHDT, YYEEEE. Trimming removed 4 bases from V and 9 bases from J; junction bases left unmatched: 8. CDR3 in DNA: TGTGCCAGCAGCGGCAACGGGAGGGAACGGGAGCTGTTTTTT. Protein: CASSGNGRERELFF.

Ten or more counts support this clonotype. The gene calls are TRBV6-2 or TRBV6-3 and TRBJ2-3; 9 positions match TRBD2. With V trimmed by 7 bases and J by 2 bases, 7 bases remained unmatched. CDR3 length: 15 amino acids. CDR1 is MNHEY and CDR2 is SVGEGT in the germline V gene. CDR3 bases: TGTGCCAGCAACGCGGGGGGGACTGTCACAGATACGCAGTATTTT. Residues: CASNAGGTVTDTQYF.

This clonotype was detected many times. The chain carries TRBV12-3 or TRBV12-4 and TRBJ2-1; 7 bases are shared with TRBD2. Germline trimming cut 2 bases from V and 9 bases from J; bases unmatched to any gene: 7. This CDR3 has 14 amino acids. For the CDR3, the DNA is TGTGCCAGCAGTTTATTGAGGGGACTAAGTGAGCAGTTCTTC. Translation: CASSLLRGLSEQFF.